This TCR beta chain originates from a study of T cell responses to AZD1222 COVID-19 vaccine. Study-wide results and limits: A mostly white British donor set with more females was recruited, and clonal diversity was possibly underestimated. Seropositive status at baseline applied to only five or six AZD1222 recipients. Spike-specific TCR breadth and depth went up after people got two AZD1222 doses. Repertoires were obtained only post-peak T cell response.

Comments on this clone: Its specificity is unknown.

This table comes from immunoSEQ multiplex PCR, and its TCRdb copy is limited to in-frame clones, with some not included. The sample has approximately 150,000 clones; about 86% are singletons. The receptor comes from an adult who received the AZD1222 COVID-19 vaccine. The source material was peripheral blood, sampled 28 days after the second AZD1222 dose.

CDR3 loop: CASSATGVKETQYF. In DNA form, the CDR3 reads TGTGCCAGCAGCGCGACAGGGGTTAAAGAGACCCAGTACTTC. The chain uses TRBV2 and TRBJ2-5; 8 bases are shared with TRBD1. The trim removed 6 bases at V and 3 bases at J, leaving 6 bases unmatched. Germline assignment: CDR1 SNHLY and CDR2 FYNNEI. CDR3 length: 14 residues.